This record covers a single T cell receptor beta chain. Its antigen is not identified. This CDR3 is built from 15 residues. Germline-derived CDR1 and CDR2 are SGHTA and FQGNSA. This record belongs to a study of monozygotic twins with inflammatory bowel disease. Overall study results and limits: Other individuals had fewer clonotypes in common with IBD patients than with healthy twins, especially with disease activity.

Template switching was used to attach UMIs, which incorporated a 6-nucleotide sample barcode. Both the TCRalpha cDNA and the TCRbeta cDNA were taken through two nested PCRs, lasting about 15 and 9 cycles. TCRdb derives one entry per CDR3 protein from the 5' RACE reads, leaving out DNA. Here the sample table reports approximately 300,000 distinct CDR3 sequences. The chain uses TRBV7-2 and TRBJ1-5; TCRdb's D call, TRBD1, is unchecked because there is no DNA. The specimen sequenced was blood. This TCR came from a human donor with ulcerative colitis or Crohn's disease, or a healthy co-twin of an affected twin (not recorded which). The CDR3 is CASSRDRGLIQPQHF.